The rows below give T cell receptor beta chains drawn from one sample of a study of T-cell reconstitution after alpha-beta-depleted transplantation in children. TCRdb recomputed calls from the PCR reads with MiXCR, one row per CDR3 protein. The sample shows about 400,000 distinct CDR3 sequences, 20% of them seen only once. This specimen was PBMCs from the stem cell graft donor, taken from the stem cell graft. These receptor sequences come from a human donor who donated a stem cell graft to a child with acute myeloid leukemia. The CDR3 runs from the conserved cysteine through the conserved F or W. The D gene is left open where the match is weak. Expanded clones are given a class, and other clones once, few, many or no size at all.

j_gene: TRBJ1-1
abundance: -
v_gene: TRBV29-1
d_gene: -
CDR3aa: CSVGNRGRTLRDTEAFF
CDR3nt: TGCAGCGTTGGTAATCGTGGCCGAACCCTGAGGGACACTGAAGCTTTCTTT

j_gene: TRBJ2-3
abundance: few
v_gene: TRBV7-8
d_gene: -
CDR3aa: CASSGISADTQYF
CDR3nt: TGTGCCAGCAGCGGAATCAGCGCAGATACGCAGTATTTT

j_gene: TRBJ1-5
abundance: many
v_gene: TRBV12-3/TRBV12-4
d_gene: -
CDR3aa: CASSLDNNQPQHF
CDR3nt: TGTGCCAGCAGTTTGGACAACAATCAGCCCCAGCATTTT

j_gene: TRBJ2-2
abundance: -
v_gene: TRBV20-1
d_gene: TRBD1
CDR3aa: CSATGTVDTGELFF
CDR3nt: TGCAGTGCTACCGGGACAGTGGACACCGGGGAGCTGTTTTTT

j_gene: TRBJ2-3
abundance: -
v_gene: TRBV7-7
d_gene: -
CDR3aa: CASSRDDTDTQYF
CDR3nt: TGTGCTAGCAGCCGCGACGACACAGATACGCAGTATTTT

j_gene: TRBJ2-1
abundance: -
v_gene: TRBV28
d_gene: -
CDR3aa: CASSKGHPLISGQFF
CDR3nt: TGTGCCAGCAGTAAAGGACACCCACTTATCTCAGGGCAGTTCTTC

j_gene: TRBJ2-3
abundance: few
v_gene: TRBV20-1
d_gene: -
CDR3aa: CSARAGVEGDTQYF
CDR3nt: TGCAGTGCTAGAGCAGGGGTAGAGGGAGATACGCAGTATTTT

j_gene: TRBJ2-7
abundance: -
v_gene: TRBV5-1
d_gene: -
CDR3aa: CASSLAIGSSYEQYF
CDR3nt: TGCGCCAGCAGCTTGGCCATTGGGAGCTCCTACGAGCAGTACTTC

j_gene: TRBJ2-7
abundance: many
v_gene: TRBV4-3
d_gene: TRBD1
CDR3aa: CASSQTPGQVDEQYF
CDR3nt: TGCGCCAGCAGCCAGACTCCGGGACAGGTGGACGAGCAGTACTTC

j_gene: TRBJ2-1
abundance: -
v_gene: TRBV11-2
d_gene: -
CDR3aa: CASSHGTIYNEQFF
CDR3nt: TGTGCCAGCAGTCATGGGACGATTTACAATGAGCAGTTCTTC

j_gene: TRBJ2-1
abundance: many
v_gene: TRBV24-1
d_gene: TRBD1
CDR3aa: CATSDPDRVRQFF
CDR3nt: TGTGCCACCAGTGATCCGGACAGGGTTAGGCAGTTCTTC

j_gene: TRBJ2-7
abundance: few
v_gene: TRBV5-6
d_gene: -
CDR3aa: CASSLSDGYYEQYF
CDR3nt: TGTGCCAGCAGCTTGAGCGACGGATACTACGAGCAGTACTTC

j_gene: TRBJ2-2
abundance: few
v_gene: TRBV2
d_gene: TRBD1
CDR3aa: CASSEVDRETGELFF
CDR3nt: TGTGCCAGCAGTGAAGTGGACAGGGAAACCGGGGAGCTGTTTTTT

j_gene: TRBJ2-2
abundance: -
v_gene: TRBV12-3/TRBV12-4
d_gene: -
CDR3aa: CASSTARAEELFF
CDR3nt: TGTGCCAGCAGTACGGCCCGAGCGGAGGAGCTGTTTTTT

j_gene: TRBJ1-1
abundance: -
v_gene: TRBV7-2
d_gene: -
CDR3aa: CASTQTTLTEAFF
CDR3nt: TGTGCCAGCACCCAAACTACGCTCACTGAAGCTTTCTTT

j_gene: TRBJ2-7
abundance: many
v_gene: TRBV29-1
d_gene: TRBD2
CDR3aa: CSVEGLAEDEQYF
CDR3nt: TGCAGCGTTGAGGGACTAGCTGAGGACGAGCAGTACTTC

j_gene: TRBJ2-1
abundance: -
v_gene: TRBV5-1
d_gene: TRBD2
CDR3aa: CASSLGGLGTNNEQFF
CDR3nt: TGCGCCAGCAGCTTGGGAGGACTAGGGACGAACAATGAGCAGTTCTTC

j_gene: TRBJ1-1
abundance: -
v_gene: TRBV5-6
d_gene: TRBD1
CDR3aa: CASSLNRGIKSTEAFF
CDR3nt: TGTGCCAGCAGCTTGAACAGGGGCATAAAAAGCACTGAAGCTTTCTTT

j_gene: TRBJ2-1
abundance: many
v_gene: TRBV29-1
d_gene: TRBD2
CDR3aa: CSVAQREYYNEQFF
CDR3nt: TGCAGCGTAGCACAGCGGGAGTACTACAATGAGCAGTTCTTC

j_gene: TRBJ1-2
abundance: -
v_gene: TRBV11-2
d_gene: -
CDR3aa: CASSLESGGYGGYTF
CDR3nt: TGTGCCAGCAGCTTAGAGTCGGGCGGGTATGGTGGCTACACCTTC

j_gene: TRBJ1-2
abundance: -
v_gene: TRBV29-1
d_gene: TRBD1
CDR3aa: CSAAVGTGHLGYTF
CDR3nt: TGCAGCGCAGCTGTCGGGACAGGGCACTTGGGCTACACCTTC

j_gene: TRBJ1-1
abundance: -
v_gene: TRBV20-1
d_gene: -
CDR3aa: CSARGENTEAFF
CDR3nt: TGCAGTGCTAGAGGAGAGAACACTGAAGCTTTCTTT

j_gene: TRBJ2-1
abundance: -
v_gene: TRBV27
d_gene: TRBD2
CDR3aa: CASSASGTSGRYEQFF
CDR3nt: TGTGCCAGCAGTGCCTCCGGGACTAGCGGGAGGTATGAGCAGTTCTTC

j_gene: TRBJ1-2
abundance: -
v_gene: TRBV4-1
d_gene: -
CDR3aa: CASSQDFAGRLDYTF
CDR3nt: TGCGCCAGCAGCCAAGATTTTGCGGGGCGTCTTGACTACACCTTC

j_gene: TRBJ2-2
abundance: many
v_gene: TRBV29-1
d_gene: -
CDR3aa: CSADSTGELFF
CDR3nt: TGCAGCGCAGACAGCACCGGGGAGCTGTTTTTT

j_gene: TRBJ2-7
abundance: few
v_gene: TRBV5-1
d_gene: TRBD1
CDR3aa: CASSFRQGSYEQYF
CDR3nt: TGCGCCAGCAGCTTCCGACAGGGAAGCTACGAGCAGTACTTC

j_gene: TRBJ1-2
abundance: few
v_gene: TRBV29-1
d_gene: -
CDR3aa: CSVVFSGSSLNYGYTF
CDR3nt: TGCAGCGTTGTTTTTTCCGGTAGTTCTCTTAACTATGGCTACACCTTT

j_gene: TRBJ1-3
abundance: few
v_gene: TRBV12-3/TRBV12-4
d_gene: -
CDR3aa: CASGPTRTGNTIYF
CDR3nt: TGTGCCAGCGGGCCGACACGAACTGGAAACACCATATATTTT

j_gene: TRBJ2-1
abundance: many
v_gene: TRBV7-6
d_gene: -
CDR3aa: CASSLSTGDEQFF
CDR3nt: TGTGCCAGCAGCTTAAGTACGGGAGATGAGCAGTTCTTC

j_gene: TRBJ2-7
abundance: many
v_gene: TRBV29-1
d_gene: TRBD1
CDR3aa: CSVESRDSTSYEQYF
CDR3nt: TGCAGCGTTGAAAGTCGGGACAGTACCTCCTACGAGCAGTACTTC

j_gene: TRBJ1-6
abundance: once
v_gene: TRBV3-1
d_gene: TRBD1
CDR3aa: CASSQERGQGGGSPLHF
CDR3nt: TGTGCCAGCAGCCAAGAGCGGGGACAGGGTGGTGGGTCACCCCTCCACTTT

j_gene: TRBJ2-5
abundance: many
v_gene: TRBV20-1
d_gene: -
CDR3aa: CSARGDETQYF
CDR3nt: TGCAGTGCTAGAGGGGATGAGACCCAGTACTTC

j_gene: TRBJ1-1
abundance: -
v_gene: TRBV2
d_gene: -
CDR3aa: CASSDTGGMNTEAFF
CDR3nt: TGTGCCAGCAGTGATACCGGGGGAATGAACACTGAAGCTTTCTTT

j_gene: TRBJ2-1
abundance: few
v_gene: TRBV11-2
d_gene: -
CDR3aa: CASSLGVVGYEQFF
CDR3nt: TGTGCCAGCAGCTTAGGGGTGGTAGGGTATGAGCAGTTCTTC

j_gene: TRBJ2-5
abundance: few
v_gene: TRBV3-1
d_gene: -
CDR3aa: CASSQEDRPGTQYF
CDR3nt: TGTGCCAGCAGCCAAGAGGACCGACCGGGGACCCAGTACTTC

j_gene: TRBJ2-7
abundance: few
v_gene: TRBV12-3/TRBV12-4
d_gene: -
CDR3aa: CASSPWGYEQYF
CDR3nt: TGTGCCAGCAGTCCCTGGGGTTACGAGCAGTACTTC

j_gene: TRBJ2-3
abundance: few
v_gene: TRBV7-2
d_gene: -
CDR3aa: CASSLPRAGTSTDTQYF
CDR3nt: TGTGCCAGCAGCTTACCGCGGGCAGGAACTAGCACAGATACGCAGTATTTT

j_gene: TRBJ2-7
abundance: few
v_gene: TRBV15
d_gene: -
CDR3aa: CATSRGGGTYEQYF
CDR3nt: TGTGCCACCAGCAGAGGAGGGGGAACCTACGAGCAGTACTTC

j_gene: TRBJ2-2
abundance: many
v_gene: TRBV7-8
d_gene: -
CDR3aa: CASSLALGPEGGGELFF
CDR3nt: TGTGCCAGCAGCTTAGCATTGGGGCCCGAAGGTGGCGGGGAGCTGTTTTTT

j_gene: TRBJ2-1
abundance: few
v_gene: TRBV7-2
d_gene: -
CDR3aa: CASSRWDSRNEQFF
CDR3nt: TGTGCCAGCAGCAGGTGGGATTCCCGCAATGAGCAGTTCTTC

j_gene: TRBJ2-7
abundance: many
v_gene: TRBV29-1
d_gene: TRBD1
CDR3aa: CSVPGTGLLEQYF
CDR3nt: TGCAGCGTTCCCGGGACAGGGCTCCTCGAGCAGTACTTC

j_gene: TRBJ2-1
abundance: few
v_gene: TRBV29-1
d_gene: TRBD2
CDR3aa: CSGNLAGGSYNEQFF
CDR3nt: TGCAGCGGTAATCTAGCGGGAGGCTCCTACAATGAGCAGTTCTTC

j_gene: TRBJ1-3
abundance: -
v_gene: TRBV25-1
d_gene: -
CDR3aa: CASSESVSTDGNTIYF
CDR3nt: TGTGCCAGCAGTGAAAGTGTTTCGACAGACGGAAACACCATATATTTT

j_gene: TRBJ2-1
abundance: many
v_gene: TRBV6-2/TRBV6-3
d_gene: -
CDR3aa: CASSIGYSSYNEQFF
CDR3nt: TGTGCCAGCAGTATTGGCTACAGCTCCTACAATGAGCAGTTCTTC

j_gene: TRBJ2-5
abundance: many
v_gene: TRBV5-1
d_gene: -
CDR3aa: CASSLGSAQETQYF
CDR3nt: TGCGCCAGCAGCTTGGGCTCAGCCCAAGAGACCCAGTACTTC

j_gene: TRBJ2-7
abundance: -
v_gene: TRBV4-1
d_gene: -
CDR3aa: CASSQRVGDEQYF
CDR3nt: TGCGCCAGCAGCCAAAGGGTAGGCGACGAGCAGTACTTC

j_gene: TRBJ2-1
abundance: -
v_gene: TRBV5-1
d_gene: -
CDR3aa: CASSLEDSYNEQFF
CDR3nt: TGCGCCAGCAGCTTGGAAGACTCCTACAATGAGCAGTTCTTC

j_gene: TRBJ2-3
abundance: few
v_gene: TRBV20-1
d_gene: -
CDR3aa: CSAGGASGDPTDTQYF
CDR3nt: TGCAGTGCTGGGGGGGCTAGCGGCGATCCCACAGATACGCAGTATTTT

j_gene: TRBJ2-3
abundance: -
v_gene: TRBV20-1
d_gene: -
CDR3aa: CSAREVAQDTQYF
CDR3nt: TGCAGTGCTAGAGAGGTAGCGCAAGATACGCAGTATTTT

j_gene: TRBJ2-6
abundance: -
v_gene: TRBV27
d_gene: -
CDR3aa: CASSSRDSGANVLTF
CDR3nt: TGTGCCAGCAGTTCCCGGGATTCTGGGGCCAACGTCCTGACTTTC

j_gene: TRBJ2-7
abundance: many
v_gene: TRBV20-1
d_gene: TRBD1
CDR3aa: CSARDWGTGDLYEQYF
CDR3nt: TGCAGTGCTAGAGATTGGGGAACAGGGGACCTCTACGAGCAGTACTTC

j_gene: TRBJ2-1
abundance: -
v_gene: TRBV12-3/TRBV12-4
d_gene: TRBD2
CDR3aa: CASRGSGRALNEQFF
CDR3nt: TGTGCCAGCAGAGGAAGCGGGAGGGCCCTCAATGAGCAGTTCTTC

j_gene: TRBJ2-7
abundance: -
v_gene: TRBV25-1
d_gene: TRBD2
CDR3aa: CASGLAGGRRQYF
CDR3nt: TGTGCCAGTGGACTAGCGGGAGGCCGGCGGCAGTACTTC

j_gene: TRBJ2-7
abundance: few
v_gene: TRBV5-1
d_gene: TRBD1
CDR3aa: CASSLIGQGVYEQYF
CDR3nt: TGCGCCAGCAGCTTGATAGGACAGGGGGTCTACGAGCAGTACTTC

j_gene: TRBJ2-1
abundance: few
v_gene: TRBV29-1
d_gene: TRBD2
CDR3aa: CSGDSGIGDEQFF
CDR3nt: TGCAGCGGAGATAGCGGGATAGGAGATGAGCAGTTCTTC

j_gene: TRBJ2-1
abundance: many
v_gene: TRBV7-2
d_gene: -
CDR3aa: CASSLGAGPYNEQFF
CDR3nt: TGTGCCAGCAGCTTAGGGGCAGGGCCTTACAATGAGCAGTTCTTC

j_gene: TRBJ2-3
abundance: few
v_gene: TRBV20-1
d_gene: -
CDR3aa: CSAPRGARGTDTQYF
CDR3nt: TGCAGTGCGCCTCGCGGGGCTCGGGGCACAGATACGCAGTATTTT

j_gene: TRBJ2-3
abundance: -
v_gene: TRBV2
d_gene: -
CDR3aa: CASRAGVTDTQYF
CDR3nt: TGTGCCAGCAGGGCAGGAGTGACAGATACGCAGTATTTT